This T cell receptor (beta chain) is from a study of tumor-infiltrating lymphocytes in primary liver carcinoma. General study results and limits: Whereas tumor region pairs overlapped more, tumor-adjacent and tumor-blood pairs overlapped less.

Comment on this clonotype: Its antigen is undetermined.

Unsorted bulk tissue, about 18-32 mg of it, served as the source for co-extraction of RNA and DNA. Germline V gene sequence: CDR1 LNHDA, CDR2 SQIVND (reference sequence). The V segment lost 3 bases and the J segment 4 bases; nucleotides outside the gene matches: 2. This CDR3 has 15 residues. Constant-region priming of approximately 0.55 ug total RNA yielded TCR beta cDNA. Libraries of TCR beta came from three nested multiplex PCR rounds with slightly modified ARM-PCR. With TRBV1-TRBV30 forward primers and a C-beta reverse primer, the first two PCR rounds were run for approximately 9 cycles each. TCRdb used MiXCR to reprocess the multiplex PCR reads, holding one entry per CDR3 protein. The sample lists roughly 91,000 distinct CDR3 sequences; around three quarters were seen once.

The receptor was derived from a woman aged 55-69 years with primary liver carcinoma and hepatitis B virus infection. The V gene is TRBV19, the J gene TRBJ2-1, with 11 bases lining up with TRBD2. Sequenced sample: liver tumor tissue from sampling region 5. The subset here: tumor region T5, tumor centre. CDR3 in amino acids: CASSMGLAVYNEQFF. The CDR3, as DNA: TGTGCCAGTAGTATGGGACTAGCGGTATACAATGAGCAGTTCTTC.